The rows below give T cell receptor beta chains drawn from one sample of a study of T cell responses to AZD1222 COVID-19 vaccine. Method: immunoSEQ multiplex PCR; TCRdb's copy keeps in-frame clones and lacks some. The sample lists 20,000 to 30,000 clones, 85% to 90% occurring once. Material: peripheral blood, obtained 28 days after the second AZD1222 dose. These TCRs come from an adult who received the AZD1222 COVID-19 vaccine. Both conserved end residues are part of each CDR3. A D gene is named only where the DNA matches it firmly. The listing skips clone size in some rows; elsewhere it reads once, few, many or a size class.

TRBV2,-,-,TRBJ2-3,CASNQQGSDTDTQYF,TGTGCCAGCAATCAACAGGGCAGCGACACAGATACGCAGTATTTT
TRBV28,TRBD1,-,TRBJ2-6,CASSTDRGVTGANVLTF,TGTGCCAGCAGTACCGACAGGGGGGTTACAGGGGCCAACGTCCTGACTTTC
TRBV7-2,TRBD1,-,TRBJ1-3,CASSQQGNSGNTIYF,TGTGCCAGCAGCCAACAGGGGAACTCTGGAAACACCATATATTTT
TRBV5-1,-,-,TRBJ2-5,CASSLGGSQRKTQYF,TGCGCCAGCAGCTTGGGGGGCTCCCAACGAAAGACCCAGTACTTC
TRBV21-1,-,-,TRBJ2-7,CASSERSRQWGYEQYF,TGTGCCAGCAGCGAAAGGTCGAGACAGTGGGGTTACGAGCAGTACTTC
TRBV6-1,-,-,TRBJ2-1,CASSDAEQFF,TGTGCCAGCAGTGACGCTGAGCAGTTCTTC
TRBV7-9,-,-,TRBJ2-2,CASSLAFWQGPRSGELFF,TGTGCCAGCAGCTTAGCCTTCTGGCAGGGCCCCCGGAGCGGGGAGCTGTTTTTT
TRBV9,-,-,TRBJ1-3,CASSVGSSDTIYF,TGTGCCAGCAGCGTAGGTAGTTCGGACACCATATATTTT
TRBV6-2/TRBV6-3,-,-,TRBJ1-5,CASSPPGPQHF,TGTGCCAGCAGCCCCCCCGGACCGCAGCATTTT
TRBV24-1,-,-,TRBJ2-3,CATSETPGSTDTQYF,TGTGCCACCAGTGAGACCCCGGGGTCCACAGATACGCAGTATTTT
TRBV19,TRBD1,-,TRBJ1-2,CASSIMGQGQGGVGYTF,TGTGCCAGTAGTATAATGGGACAGGGGCAGGGAGGCGTTGGCTACACCTTC
TRBV6-1,-,-,TRBJ1-5,CASSERPRTNNQPQHF,TGTGCCAGCAGTGAACGGCCCAGGACTAACAATCAGCCCCAGCATTTT
TRBV5-1,-,-,TRBJ2-5,CASSPSEKTQYF,TGCGCCAGCAGCCCATCCGAAAAGACCCAGTACTTC
TRBV5-1,TRBD2,once,TRBJ2-7,CASSRSGGSYEQYF,TGCGCCAGCAGCCGTAGCGGGGGCTCCTACGAGCAGTACTTC
TRBV7-9,TRBD2,-,TRBJ2-2,CASSFIAGDGTGELFF,TGTGCCAGCAGCTTCATAGCGGGAGATGGCACCGGGGAGCTGTTTTTT
TRBV30,TRBD2,few,TRBJ2-1,CAWNVLAGSYNEQFF,TGTGCCTGGAACGTACTAGCGGGATCCTACAATGAGCAGTTCTTC
TRBV18,-,-,TRBJ1-6,CASSNGGGKESPLHF,TGTGCCAGTTCTAACGGGGGGGGAAAGGAGTCACCCCTCCACTTT
TRBV6-2/TRBV6-3,-,-,TRBJ2-1,CASSYRVVDEQFF,TGTGCCAGCAGTTACCGGGTCGTAGATGAGCAGTTCTTC
TRBV5-1,TRBD1,-,TRBJ1-5,CASSPTGGGNQPQHF,TGCGCCAGCAGCCCTACAGGGGGCGGCAATCAGCCCCAGCATTTT
TRBV6-5,TRBD1,-,TRBJ1-6,CASSRQGARNSPLHF,TGTGCCAGCAGTCGACAGGGGGCGAGGAATTCACCCCTCCACTTT
TRBV12-3/TRBV12-4,-,-,TRBJ1-4,CASQRTNEKLFF,TGTGCCAGCCAGAGAACTAATGAAAAACTGTTTTTT
TRBV11-3,-,-,TRBJ2-7,CASSLGQSSSEQYF,TGTGCCAGCAGCTTAGGCCAGTCCTCCTCCGAGCAGTACTTC
TRBV11-2,TRBD1,-,TRBJ1-2,CASSARQGEGYTF,TGTGCCAGCAGCGCCCGCCAGGGGGAAGGCTACACCTTC
TRBV5-5,-,-,TRBJ1-2,CASSDQQGNGYTF,TGTGCCAGCAGCGACCAACAGGGAAATGGCTACACCTTC
TRBV30,TRBD2,-,TRBJ2-5,CALSDLAGVGETQYF,TGTGCCCTTAGTGATCTAGCGGGAGTTGGTGAGACCCAGTACTTC
TRBV28,-,few,TRBJ2-5,CASSTPNLETQYF,TGTGCCAGCAGCACACCTAATCTGGAGACCCAGTACTTC
TRBV28,-,-,TRBJ1-2,CASTLGGNYGYTF,TGTGCCAGCACTCTCGGGGGGAACTATGGCTACACCTTC
TRBV13,-,-,TRBJ1-3,CASSLVPHSGNTIYF,TGTGCCAGCAGCTTAGTTCCACACTCTGGAAACACCATATATTTT
TRBV6-1,-,-,TRBJ2-7,CASSEMMGLIEQYF,TGTGCCAGCAGTGAAATGATGGGGTTAATCGAGCAGTACTTC
TRBV11-2,TRBD1,-,TRBJ2-2,CASSPGQVTFGELFF,TGTGCCAGCAGCCCAGGACAGGTGACGTTCGGGGAGCTGTTTTTT
TRBV27,-,-,TRBJ1-5,CASSLSAGGYSNQPQHF,TGTGCCAGCAGTTTATCGGCAGGAGGATATAGCAATCAGCCCCAGCATTTT
TRBV11-2,TRBD2,-,TRBJ2-7,CASSLTWGALADYEQYF,TGTGCCAGCAGCTTAACCTGGGGGGCACTAGCGGACTACGAGCAGTACTTC
TRBV7-6,-,-,TRBJ2-2,CASSPTQGPNTGELFF,TGTGCCAGCAGTCCTACCCAGGGGCCGAACACCGGGGAGCTGTTTTTT
TRBV7-3,-,-,TRBJ2-2,CASSRTTNTGELFF,TGTGCCAGCAGCCGGACAACAAACACCGGGGAGCTGTTTTTT
TRBV2,-,-,TRBJ2-7,CASNAQGGPYEQYF,TGTGCCAGCAATGCTCAGGGGGGCCCTTACGAGCAGTACTTC
TRBV7-2,-,-,TRBJ2-5,CASSFVGALGETQYF,TGTGCCAGCAGCTTTGTAGGGGCACTTGGAGAGACCCAGTACTTC
TRBV28,-,-,TRBJ1-5,CASSFTAINQPQHF,TGTGCCAGCAGTTTTACAGCTATCAATCAGCCCCAGCATTTT
TRBV11-3,TRBD2,-,TRBJ2-1,CASSFCCAGTRGGKNEQFF,TGTGCCAGCAGCTTTTGTTGCGCCGGGACCCGGGGGGGTAAAAATGAGCAGTTCTTC
TRBV5-4,-,-,TRBJ1-1,CASSLDRNTNTEAFF,TGTGCCAGCAGCTTGGACAGAAACACAAACACTGAAGCTTTCTTT
TRBV19,-,-,TRBJ1-5,CASSPDSWAYSNQPQHF,TGTGCCAGTAGTCCTGACAGTTGGGCCTATAGCAATCAGCCCCAGCATTTT
TRBV5-1,-,-,TRBJ2-2,CASSLVEKGDTGELFF,TGCGCCAGCAGCTTGGTGGAGAAAGGGGACACCGGGGAGCTGTTTTTT
TRBV3-1/TRBV3-2,TRBD1,-,TRBJ2-5,CASSPSTGVLTLTQYF,TGTGCCAGCAGCCCCTCGACAGGGGTCTTGACGTTGACCCAGTACTTC
TRBV27,TRBD2,-,TRBJ2-7,CASSRRTSGVSYEQYF,TGTGCCAGCAGTCGACGGACTAGCGGGGTCTCCTACGAGCAATACTTC
TRBV9,-,-,TRBJ2-7,CASSVGTRAYEQYF,TGTGCCAGCAGCGTAGGTACGAGAGCCTACGAGCAGTACTTC
TRBV5-1,-,-,TRBJ2-2,CASSLLGGDTGELFF,TGCGCCAGCAGCCTACTAGGGGGGGACACCGGGGAGCTGTTTTTT
TRBV28,-,-,TRBJ2-7,CASSPPGEQYF,TGTGCCAGCAGTCCCCCCGGCGAGCAGTACTTC
TRBV19,TRBD1,once,TRBJ2-6,CASTVQSGRGTGANVLTF,TGTGCCAGTACCGTCCAATCCGGCAGGGGGACAGGGGCCAACGTCCTGACTTTC
TRBV9,TRBD2,-,TRBJ2-7,CASRYTGLAGAYEQYF,TGTGCCAGCAGATACACGGGACTAGCGGGGGCCTACGAGCAGTACTTC
TRBV5-1,TRBD2,-,TRBJ2-5,CASSLGASGSSETQYF,TGCGCCAGCAGCTTGGGGGCTAGCGGGAGTTCAGAGACCCAGTACTTC
TRBV7-3,TRBD1,-,TRBJ1-1,CASSPTGGIGEAFF,TGTGCCAGCAGCCCAACAGGGGGTATCGGTGAAGCTTTCTTT
TRBV7-9,-,-,TRBJ2-2,CASNTRNTGELFF,TGTGCCAGCAACACAAGGAACACCGGGGAGCTGTTTTTT
TRBV5-3,TRBD1,-,TRBJ1-2,CARSPDRENYGYTF,TGTGCCAGAAGTCCGGACAGGGAAAACTATGGCTACACCTTC